This TCR beta chain comes out of a study of cytomegalovirus exposure and HLA in healthy donors (dated by TCRdb to about 2017). Background on the whole study: An earlier analysis of some 500 of the donors reported more than 250 Gb of sequence data and around 120 million unique TCR beta sequences from about 200 million T cells. A handful of DR-DQ haplotypes were treated as single units for association and clustering because of strong linkage in the cohort. Genome-wide SNP genotypes for about 60% of the 666 donors were used in a later genetic analysis, which treated that subset as a discovery cohort. The study profiled the T cell repertoires of hundreds of subjects by immunosequencing and related them to cytomegalovirus serostatus. On average, around 200,000 unique TCR beta nucleotide sequences were sequenced per donor among a few hundred genotyped donors of the cohort, with roughly 18% of those sequences being non-productive. A later analysis re-examined previously published TCR beta repertoires from roughly 650 donors and added high-resolution HLA genotyping to investigate patterns of TCR occurrence. The later analysis used no new phenotypic data to find candidate immune exposures, relying instead on TCR beta sequences and their occurrence across donors. An early release covering just under 650 HLA-typed donors comprised about 300 gigabases of sequencing data and around 80 million unique TCR sequences. High-throughput TCR immunosequencing, statistical association of individual TCRs with disease status, and machine learning were combined to predict cytomegalovirus infection status. HLA typing covered class I and class II loci at four-digit resolution. Of the roughly 400 genotyped donors, 70% to 90% were placed in the genetic ancestry cluster associated with self-reported Caucasian donors. An earlier analysis of approximately 580 of the donors used high-throughput TCR beta sequencing to judge whether each TCR beta V gene segment behaved as functional or pseudogenic. All discovery cohort repertoires had been generated using a single sequencing platform. The study was designed to test whether signatures of past pathogen exposure could be identified by cataloging public T cell receptors. Typing coverage varied by locus: about 629-640 donors for A, B, C, DRB1 and DQB1; roughly 500 for DQA1; around 570 for DPA1; under 490 for DPB1. Alongside the repertoire data, information on donor age, sex, ethnicity and CMV serostatus was compiled. Along with the roughly 670-subject first cohort, a separate validation cohort of over 90 different subjects was used.

The cohort comprised 710 or so healthy bone marrow donors. Cohort members were all nominally healthy when sampled, although unrecorded immune exposures were likely present. The donor was CMV seronegative and belonged to the group of 380 or so seronegative cohort members. Each donor provided a peripheral blood sample, and peripheral blood mononuclear cells were used for TCR beta sequencing. The Qiagen DNeasy Blood Extraction Kit was used to extract genomic DNA from the blood cell samples. In the case of this clone: The target of this receptor is not known. Per-nucleotide qualities are absent, and no much larger clonotype sits a single base away.

The full study reports these points: Strong co-occurrence of HLA alleles, especially DR and DQ, made assigning TCR associations to individual alleles difficult. Cytomegalovirus status was reported to be diagnosed by the classifier with high specificity and sensitivity in both the original and validation cohorts. An association between a missense DCLRE1C variant and V-gene and J-gene trimming of TCR beta chains was found in a later genetic analysis and replicated in an independent cohort. A cluster of highly shared sequence variants was judged likely to be a technical artifact of the sequencing pipeline. According to a later analysis, TCR association rates differed among HLA loci, with DRB1 alleles showing the most associated TCRs and HLA-C alleles showing the fewest. Most CMV-associated TCR beta chains appeared to be HLA-restricted in a later analysis, and the HLA associations seemed to be driven largely by CMV exposure. The presence/absence analyses assumed that sequencing depth was roughly uniform across donors, and that assumption may not be true. In vitro tests confirmed that three of the cytomegalovirus-associated TCR beta chains recognize cytomegalovirus antigens. Across donors, most TCR sequences were observed very rarely, whereas some public TCRs were present in many individuals. Some IMGT-functional V segments, including TRBV6-2 and TRBV6-3, could not be distinguished by the 87-base-pair reads and were therefore excluded. The study gave a list of roughly 150 TCR beta chains associated with cytomegalovirus. The authors suggested that the approach could potentially be generalized to other disease states and immunological phenotypes. Over 15 rarely observed V segments, including chromosome 9 orphons, were excluded from the earlier analysis of about 500 of the donors because counts were too low. HLA typing was unavailable for some donors at each locus, so association tests used only the typed subset. A later analysis reported that several top co-occurrence clusters appeared linked to parvovirus B19, influenza, CMV and Epstein-Barr virus. A further reported finding was that TCR beta sequences accurately predicted the HLA-A and HLA-B alleles for most subjects in the first cohort. According to a later genetic analysis, donors in an Asian-associated ancestry cluster had fewer N-insertions in productive TCRs than the approximately 630-donor mean. At a false discovery rate of 0.05, a later analysis linked under 20,000 TCR beta sequences to specific HLA alleles. In an earlier analysis of approximately 600 of the donors, most TCR beta V segments were observed in productive rearrangements about 87% or about 30% of the time, broadly matching IMGT annotations. In this cohort, only TCR beta chains were sequenced, and detectable features were limited by the absence of alpha or paired-chain data. Correlated functional status among segregating V segments might reflect linkage disequilibrium, but an unknown experimental factor could not be ruled out. In a later analysis, HLA-associated TCR beta chains showed more clonal expansion and lower generation probabilities than non-associated chains that were equally common. Immune exposure information for the cohort was limited to CMV serostatus.

The V and J ends are trimmed by 0 bases and 3 bases, leaving 12 bases between them. Including the terminal cysteine and phenylalanine, the CDR3 comprises 15 residues. Of the read, only the CDR3 DNA is kept; its 45 bases are in frame from base 1. CDR1 and CDR2, looked up from the germline V gene (reference sequence), are LNHNV and YYDKDF. The library was made by the immunoSEQ multiplex PCR assay. The multiplex PCR relied on a mix of 60 forward primers for TCR Vbeta segments and 13 reverse primers for TCR Jbeta segments. A multiplex PCR assay on genomic DNA amplified the CDR3 region of rearranged TCR beta genes. The Illumina HiSeq System was used to sequence the amplified TCR beta libraries as 87-base-pair reads. As for how the authors treated the data: In a later analysis, tens of millions of unique TCR beta chains were counted across the approximately 640 repertoires, and approximately 11 million of these chains were shared by at least two donors. Raw reads were error-corrected and collapsed into unique sequences with a nearest-neighbor algorithm that merged closely related sequences to remove PCR and sequencing errors. CDR3 sequences were aligned to IMGT reference sequences to assign V, D and J gene segments. For a sequence to be retained, at least a six-nucleotide match to both a V gene segment and a J gene segment was required. A rearrangement counted as productive if the CDR3 had no stop codons and remained in frame with V and J, and every other rearrangement counted as non-productive. Following IMGT convention, CDR3 was defined as the stretch from the second conserved V-encoded cysteine up to the conserved J-encoded phenylalanine. Sequences without an unambiguous match to a single V gene segment were excluded from the earlier analysis of about 640 of the donors. An earlier analysis of 587 of the donors classified V segments as functional when productive rearrangements were above 56.7% and as segregating when the standard deviation between donors was above 5%. A statistical classification framework was built for diagnosing cytomegalovirus status from the catalog of TCR beta chain sequences. V and J gene assignment, in a later analysis, came from comparing TCR nucleotide sequences with IMGT/GENE-DB human TR gene sequences. In a later analysis, CDR3 sequences and most-parsimonious VDJ recombination scenarios were assigned using the TCRdist pipeline. In a later analysis, every TCR beta chain was defined by the combination of its CDR3 amino acid sequence and its V-gene family, and reads without a unique V-gene family were dropped. To address suspected cross-contamination and a sequencing artifact, a later analysis removed some 620 highly shared, low-generation-probability nucleotide sequences. In a later analysis, a clonal expansion index for each public chain was calculated from normalized within-repertoire ranks of inferred template counts. In a later analysis, generation probabilities were computed with a VDJ recombination model fitted to out-of-frame rearrangements, and the resulting probabilities were checked against IGoR. In a later analysis, TCR-TCR, TCR-HLA and TCR-CMV co-occurrence was scored with hypergeometric tests, and a repertoire-size bias correction was applied to TCR pairs. In a later analysis, false discovery rates were estimated by permuting HLA or CMV assignments 20 times. In a later analysis, co-occurring TCRs were grouped using DBSCAN, and TCRdist sequence similarity was added for clustering within HLA-allele-positive subsets. Repertoires with fewer than 30,000 or more than 120,000 public chains, plus five repertoires with anomalous nucleotide sharing, were excluded from co-occurrence clustering. Imported from immuneACCESS, the table was reduced by TCRdb to in-frame sequences with V and J called. These copies leave out some clones; in studies compared against another copy, an unresolved V gene accounts for under half, and the cause of the remainder is not known. The V and J calls and the clone size are those of that table, but D and trimming were determined from the DNA. A total of roughly 110,000 clones appear in this sample, roughly 80% of them only once. The ten largest clones take up about 2.3% of the sample.

This receptor was taken from a man aged 30-40 years in good health and CMV-seronegative. This chain is built from TRBV15 and TRBJ2-7; perhaps TRBD2 is the D gene, with 5 bases matching. The specimen was PBMCs. The CDR3 loop reads CATSRDLGDRYEQYF. The DNA sequence is given as TGTGCCACCAGCAGAGACCTCGGGGATCGCTACGAGCAGTACTTC.